This T cell receptor (beta chain) was sequenced during a study of shared clonotypes between healthy human individuals. Donors comprised healthy HIV-negative adults lacking recent acute infections or vaccinations. The study separated CD4+ cells into CD45RA+ naive and CD45RA-negative memory subsets. The trim removed 3 bases at V and 6 bases at J, leaving 5 bases unmatched. Germline V CDR1 and CDR2: SGHRS, YFSETQ. This CDR3 spans 15 amino acids. Produced via immunoSEQ multiplex PCR; TCRdb's table is partial and in-frame only. The profile covers a few million clones, with around 95% appearing a single time and around 0.13% taken by the ten largest.

What was sequenced was naive CD4+ T cells sorted from blood. The subset denotes: CD45RA+ positively selected. The chain is built from TRBV5-1 and TRBJ1-5, with TRBD1 matching 11 bases. The clonotype was recovered from a young man in good health. The CDR3 loop reads CASSWTGGAGQPQHF. For the CDR3, the DNA is TGCGCCAGCAGCTGGACAGGGGGCGCAGGTCAGCCCCAGCATTTT.